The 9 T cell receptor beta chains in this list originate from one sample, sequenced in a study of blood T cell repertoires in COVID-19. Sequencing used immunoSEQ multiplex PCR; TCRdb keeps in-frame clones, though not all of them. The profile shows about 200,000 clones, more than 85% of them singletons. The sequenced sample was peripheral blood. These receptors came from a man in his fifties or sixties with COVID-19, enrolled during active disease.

The CDR3 nucleotides are TGTGCCAGCAGTACTAGCGGGAGGGGGTCCGGGGAGCTGTTTTTT. This sequence encodes CASSTSGRGSGELFF. The chain recombines TRBV2 with TRBJ2-2; 13 bases are a match to TRBD2. The ends lost 5 bases at V and 6 bases at J; junction bases unmatched: 3. The CDR3 sequence is 15 residues long. The germline V gene encodes CDR1 SNHLY and CDR2 FYNNEI.

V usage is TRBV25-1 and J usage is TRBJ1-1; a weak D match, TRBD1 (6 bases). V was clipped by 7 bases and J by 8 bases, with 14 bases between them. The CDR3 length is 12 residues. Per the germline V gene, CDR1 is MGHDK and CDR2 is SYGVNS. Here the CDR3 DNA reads TGTGCCAGCACTGGGACACCGACCGAAGCTTTCTTT. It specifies CASTGTPTEAFF.

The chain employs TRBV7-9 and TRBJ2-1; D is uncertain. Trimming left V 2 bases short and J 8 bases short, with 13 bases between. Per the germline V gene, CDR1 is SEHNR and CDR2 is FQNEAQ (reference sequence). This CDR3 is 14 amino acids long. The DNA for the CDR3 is TGTGCCAGCAGCTTACCCCCGGTTGTTGATGAGCAGTTCTTC. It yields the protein CASSLPPVVDEQFF.

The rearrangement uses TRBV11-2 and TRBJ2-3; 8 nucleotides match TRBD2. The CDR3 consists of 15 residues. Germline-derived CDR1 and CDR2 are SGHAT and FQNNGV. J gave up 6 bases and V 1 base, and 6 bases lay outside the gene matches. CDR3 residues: CASSLGAGVPDTQYF. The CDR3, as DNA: TGTGCCAGCAGCTTAGGAGCGGGAGTCCCCGATACGCAGTATTTT.

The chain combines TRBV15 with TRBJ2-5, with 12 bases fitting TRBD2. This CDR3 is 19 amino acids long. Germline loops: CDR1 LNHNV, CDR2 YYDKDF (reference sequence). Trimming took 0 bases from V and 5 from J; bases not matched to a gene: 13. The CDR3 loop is CATSRDPPLASGRVETQYF. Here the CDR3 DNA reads TGTGCCACCAGCAGAGATCCCCCACTTGCTAGCGGGAGGGTTGAGACCCAGTACTTC.

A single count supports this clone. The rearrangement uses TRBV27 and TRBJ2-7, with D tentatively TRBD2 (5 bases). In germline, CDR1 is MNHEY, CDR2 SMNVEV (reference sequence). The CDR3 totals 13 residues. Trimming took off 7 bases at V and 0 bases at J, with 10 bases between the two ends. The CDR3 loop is CASKLAGSYEQYF. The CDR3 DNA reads TGTGCCAGCAAGCTAGCCGGCTCCTACGAGCAGTACTTC.

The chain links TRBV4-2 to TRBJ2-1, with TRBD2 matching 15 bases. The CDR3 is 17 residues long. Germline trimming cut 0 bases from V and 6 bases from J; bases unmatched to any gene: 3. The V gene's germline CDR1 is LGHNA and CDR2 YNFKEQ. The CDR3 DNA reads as TGTGCCAGCAGCCAAGATTGGGGACTAGCGGGGGGCAATGAGCAGTTCTTC. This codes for CASSQDWGLAGGNEQFF.

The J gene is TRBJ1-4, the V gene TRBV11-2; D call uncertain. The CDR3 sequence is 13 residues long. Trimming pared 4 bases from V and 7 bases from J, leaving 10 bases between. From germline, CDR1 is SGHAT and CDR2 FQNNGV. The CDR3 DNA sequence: TGTGCCAGCAGCTCTACGATATTTGAAAAACTGTTTTTT. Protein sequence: CASSSTIFEKLFF.

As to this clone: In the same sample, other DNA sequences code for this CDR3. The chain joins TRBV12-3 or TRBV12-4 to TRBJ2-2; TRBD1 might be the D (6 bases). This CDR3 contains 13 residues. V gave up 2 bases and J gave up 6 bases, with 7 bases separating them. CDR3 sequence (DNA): TGTGCCAGCAGTTTAAGGGGGTCCGGGGAGCTGTTTTTT. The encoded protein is CASSLRGSGELFF.